Here is one TCR beta chain with its context. This sample is drawn from a study of response to subunit inactivated influenza vaccine. The CDR3 consists of 15 residues. The trim removed 4 bases at V and 6 bases at J, leaving 10 bases unmatched. Germline V CDR1 and CDR2: SGHTS, YDEGEE. From the RT-PCR reads, TCRdb called clonotypes with MiXCR, one entry per CDR3 protein. This sample has hundreds of thousands of distinct CDR3 sequences, with around 15% found just once. This material consisted of PBMCs from blood, taken about 14 days before vaccination. The sequence was collected from a man over 45 who received an inactivated influenza vaccine. The rearrangement uses TRBV5-8 and TRBJ2-3; 8 positions agree with TRBD1. The CDR3 coding sequence is TGTGCCAGCAGCCTCAGACAGGGGTTAGAGGATACGCAGTATTTT. It is translated as CASSLRQGLEDTQYF.